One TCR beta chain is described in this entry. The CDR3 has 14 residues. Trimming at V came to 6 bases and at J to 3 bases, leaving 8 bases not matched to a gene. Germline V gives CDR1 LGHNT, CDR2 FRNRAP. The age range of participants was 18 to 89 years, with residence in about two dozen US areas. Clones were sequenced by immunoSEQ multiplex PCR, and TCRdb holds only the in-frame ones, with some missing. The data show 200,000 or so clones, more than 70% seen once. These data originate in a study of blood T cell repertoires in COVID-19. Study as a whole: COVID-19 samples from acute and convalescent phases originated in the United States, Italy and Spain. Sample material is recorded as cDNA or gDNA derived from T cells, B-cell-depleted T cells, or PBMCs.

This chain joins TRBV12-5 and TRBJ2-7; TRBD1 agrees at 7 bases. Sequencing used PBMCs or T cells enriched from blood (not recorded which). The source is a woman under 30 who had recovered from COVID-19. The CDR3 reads CASGTRRDSYEQYF. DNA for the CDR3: TGTGCTAGTGGAACGAGAAGGGACAGCTACGAGCAGTACTTC.